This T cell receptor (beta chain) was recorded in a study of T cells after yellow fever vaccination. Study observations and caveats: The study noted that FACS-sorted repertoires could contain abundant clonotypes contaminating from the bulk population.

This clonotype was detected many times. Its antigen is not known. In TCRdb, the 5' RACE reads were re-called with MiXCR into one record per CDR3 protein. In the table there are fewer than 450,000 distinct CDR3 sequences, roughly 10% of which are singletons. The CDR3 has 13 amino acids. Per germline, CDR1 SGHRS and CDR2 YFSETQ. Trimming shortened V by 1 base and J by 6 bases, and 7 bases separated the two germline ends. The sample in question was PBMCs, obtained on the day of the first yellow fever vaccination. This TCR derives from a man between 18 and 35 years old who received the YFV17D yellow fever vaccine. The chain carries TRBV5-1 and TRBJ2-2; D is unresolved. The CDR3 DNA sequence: TGCGCCAGCAGCTTGATAGAGTCCGGGGAGCTGTTTTTT. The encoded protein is CASSLIESGELFF. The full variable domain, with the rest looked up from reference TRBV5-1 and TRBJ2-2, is KAGVTQTPRYLIKTRGQQVTLSCSPISGHRSVSWYQQTPGQGLQFLFEYFSETQRNKGNFPGRFSGRQFSNSRSEMNVSTLELGDSALYLCASSLIESGELFFGEGSRLTVL.